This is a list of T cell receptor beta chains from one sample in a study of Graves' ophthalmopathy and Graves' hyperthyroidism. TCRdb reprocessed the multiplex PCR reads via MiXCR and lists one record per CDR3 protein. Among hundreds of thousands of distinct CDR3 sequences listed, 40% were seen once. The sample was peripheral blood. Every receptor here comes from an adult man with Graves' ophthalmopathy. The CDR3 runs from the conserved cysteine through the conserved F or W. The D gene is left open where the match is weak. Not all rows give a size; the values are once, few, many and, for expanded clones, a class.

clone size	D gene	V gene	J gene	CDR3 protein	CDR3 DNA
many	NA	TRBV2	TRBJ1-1	CATERVGRPNTEAFF	TGTGCCACCGAGAGAGTCGGCAGGCCCAACACTGAAGCTTTCTTT
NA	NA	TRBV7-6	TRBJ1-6	CASSQNGGVHSPLHF	TGTGCCAGCAGTCAAAACGGGGGGGTTCATTCACCCCTCCACTTT
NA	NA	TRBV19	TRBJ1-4	CASSISGTNEKLFF	TGTGCCAGTAGTATCTCCGGGACTAATGAAAAACTGTTTTTT
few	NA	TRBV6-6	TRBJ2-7	CASRDAGRSIDEQYF	TGTGCCAGCAGGGACGCGGGACGGTCCATCGACGAGCAGTACTTC
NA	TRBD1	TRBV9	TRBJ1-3	CASSPAGTGFGNTIYF	TGTGCCAGCAGCCCTGCCGGGACAGGGTTTGGAAACACCATATATTTT
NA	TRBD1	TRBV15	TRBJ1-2	CATSTQDRGRYGYTF	TGTGCCACCAGCACCCAGGACAGGGGGAGATATGGCTACACCTTC
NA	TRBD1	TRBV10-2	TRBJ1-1	CAARDRTNTEAFF	TGTGCCGCTCGGGACAGGACAAACACTGAAGCTTTCTTT
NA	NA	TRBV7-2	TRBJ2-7	CASSFSLSSYEQYF	TGTGCCAGCAGCTTCAGTTTGAGCTCCTACGAGCAGTACTTC
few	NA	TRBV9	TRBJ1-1	CASSEGVGDTEAFF	TGTGCCAGCAGCGAAGGGGTGGGAGACACTGAAGCTTTCTTT
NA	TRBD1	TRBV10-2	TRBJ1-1	CASTGGGNTEAFF	TGCGCCAGCACCGGAGGGGGCAACACTGAAGCTTTCTTT
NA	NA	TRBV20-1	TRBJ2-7	CSAPTDAPYEQYF	TGCAGTGCTCCGACAGACGCGCCCTACGAGCAGTACTTC
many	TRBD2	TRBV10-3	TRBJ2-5	CAISDRSGSAETQYF	TGTGCCATCAGTGACCGTAGCGGGAGTGCAGAGACCCAGTACTTC
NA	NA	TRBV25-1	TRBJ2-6	CASVSLGGANVLTF	TGTGCCAGCGTCTCCCTCGGTGGGGCCAACGTCCTGACTTTC
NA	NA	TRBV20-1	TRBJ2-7	CSARGRNLAYEQYF	TGCAGTGCTAGAGGTCGGAACCTGGCCTACGAGCAGTACTTC
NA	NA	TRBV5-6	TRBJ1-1	CASSTQIWDTEAFF	TGTGCCAGCAGCACACAAATTTGGGACACTGAAGCTTTCTTT
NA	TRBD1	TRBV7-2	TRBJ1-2	CASSITDRGHGYTF	TGTGCCAGCAGCATAACGGACAGGGGGCATGGCTACACCTTC
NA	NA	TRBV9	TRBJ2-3	CASSVSVADTQYF	TGTGCCAGCAGCGTAAGTGTCGCAGATACGCAGTATTTT
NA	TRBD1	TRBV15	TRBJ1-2	CASSSTGTGAGGYTF	TGTGCCAGCAGTTCGACCGGGACAGGGGCAGGTGGCTACACCTTC
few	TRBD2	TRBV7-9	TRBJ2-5	CASSSTGLAGETQYF	TGTGCCAGCAGCTCCACGGGACTAGCGGGAGAGACCCAGTACTTC
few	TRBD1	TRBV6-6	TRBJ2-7	CASSYTGQGYEQYF	TGTGCCAGCAGTTACACGGGACAGGGTTACGAGCAGTACTTC
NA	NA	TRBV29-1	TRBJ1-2	CSVVDTANYGYTF	TGCAGCGTAGTGGACACAGCTAACTATGGCTACACCTTC
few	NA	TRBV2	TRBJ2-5	CASSTAAGETQYF	TGTGCCAGCAGCACCGCGGCTGGCGAGACCCAGTACTTC
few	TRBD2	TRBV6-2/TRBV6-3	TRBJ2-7	CASLRAGEYEQYF	TGTGCCAGCCTGCGAGCGGGAGAGTACGAGCAGTACTTC
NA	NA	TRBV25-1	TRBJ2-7	CASSPIRGRYEQYF	TGTGCCAGCAGCCCCATCAGGGGCCGATACGAGCAGTACTTC
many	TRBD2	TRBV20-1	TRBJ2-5	CSARRPGTRETQYF	TGCAGTGCTAGGAGACCCGGGACTAGGGAGACCCAGTACTTC
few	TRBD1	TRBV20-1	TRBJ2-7	CSASSGQGAYEQYF	TGCAGTGCTAGTTCTGGCCAGGGGGCCTACGAGCAGTACTTC
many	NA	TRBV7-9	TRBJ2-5	CASSLSGTDYQETQYF	TGTGCCAGCAGCTTAAGCGGGACAGACTACCAAGAGACCCAGTACTTC
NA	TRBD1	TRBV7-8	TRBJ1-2	CASSSYLSPTGKNYGYTF	TGTGCCAGCAGCTCCTACCTCTCCCCGACAGGGAAAAACTATGGCTACACCTTC
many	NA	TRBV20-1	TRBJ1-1	CSARMLWFGTEAFF	TGCAGTGCTAGAATGTTGTGGTTTGGCACTGAAGCTTTCTTT
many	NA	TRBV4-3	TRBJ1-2	CASSQDMAFNYGYTF	TGCGCCAGCAGCCAAGATATGGCCTTTAACTATGGCTACACCTTC
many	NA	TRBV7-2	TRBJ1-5	CASSLARDQPQHF	TGTGCCAGCAGCTTAGCACGGGATCAGCCCCAGCATTTT
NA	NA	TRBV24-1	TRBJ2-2	CATSGTSSTGELFF	TGTGCCACCAGTGGGACCAGTAGCACCGGGGAGCTGTTTTTT
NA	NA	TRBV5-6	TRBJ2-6	CASSSPSRALNTEAF	TGTGCCAGTAGTTCGCCATCTAGGGCCTTGAACACTGAAGCTTTC
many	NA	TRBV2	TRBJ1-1	CASSEFRVTEAFF	TGTGCCAGCAGTGAATTCAGGGTCACTGAAGCTTTCTTT
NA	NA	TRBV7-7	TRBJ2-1	CASSFGTNNEQFF	TGTGCTAGCAGCTTCGGGACCAACAATGAGCAGTTCTTC
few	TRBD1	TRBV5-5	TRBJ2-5	CASSLGGTGGLETQYF	TGTGCCAGCAGCTTGGGCGGGACAGGGGGCTTAGAGACCCAGTACTTC
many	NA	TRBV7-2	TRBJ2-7	CASSPSTGAHEQYF	TGTGCCAGCAGCCCCTCAACCGGGGCCCACGAGCAGTACTTC
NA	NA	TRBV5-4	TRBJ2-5	CASSWGTRQETQYF	TGTGCCAGCAGCTGGGGGACACGTCAAGAGACCCAGTACTTC
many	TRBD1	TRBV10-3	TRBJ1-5	CAISEVGQGEQPQHF	TGTGCCATCAGTGAAGTGGGACAGGGGGAGCAGCCCCAGCATTTT
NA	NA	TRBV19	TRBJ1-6	CASSTLTTVNSPLHF	TGTGCCAGTAGTACCCTGACGACAGTCAATTCACCCCTCCACTTT
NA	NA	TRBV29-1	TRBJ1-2	CSYVTGGYTF	TGCAGTTACGTGACAGGTGGCTACACCTTC
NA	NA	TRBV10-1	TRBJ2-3	CASSSDGREDTQYF	TGCGCCAGCAGTTCGGACGGTAGGGAAGATACGCAGTATTTT
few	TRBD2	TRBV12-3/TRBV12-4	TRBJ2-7	CASSFRGGRNEQYF	TGTGCCAGCAGTTTCCGGGGGGGCCGCAACGAGCAGTACTTC
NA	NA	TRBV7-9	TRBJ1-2	CASSPTSGAHAYGYTF	TGTGCCAGCAGCCCGACGAGCGGGGCCCATGCCTATGGCTACACCTTC
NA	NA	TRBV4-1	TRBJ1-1	CASSQDRPTEAFF	TGTGCCAGCAGCCAAGACAGGCCCACTGAAGCTTTCTTT
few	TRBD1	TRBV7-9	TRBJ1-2	CASSLLGDRADGYTF	TGTGCCAGCTCACTCCTGGGGGACAGGGCCGATGGCTACACCTTC
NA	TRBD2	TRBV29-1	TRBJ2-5	CSVDSSGRIEETQYF	TGCAGCGTTGATTCTAGCGGGAGAATCGAAGAGACCCAGTACTTC
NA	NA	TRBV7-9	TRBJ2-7	CASSSASLTQGGF	TGTGCCAGCAGCTCCGCGAGCCTGACCCAAGGTGGCTTC
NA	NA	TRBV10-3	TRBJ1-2	CAISQSRESYGYTF	TGTGCCATCAGCCAAAGCAGGGAGTCCTATGGCTACACCTTC
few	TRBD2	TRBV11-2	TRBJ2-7	CASSFAGGAYEQYF	TGTGCCAGCAGTTTTGCGGGAGGGGCCTACGAGCAGTACTTC
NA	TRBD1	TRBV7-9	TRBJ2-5	CASSRGQGRNQPQYF	TGTGCCAGCAGCCGGGGACAGGGGAGGAATCAGCCCCAGTACTTC
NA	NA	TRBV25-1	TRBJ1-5	CARMGSPQHF	TGTGCCAGGATGGGATCGCCCCAGCATTTT
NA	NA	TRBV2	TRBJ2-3	CASTLTRHTGDTQYF	TGTGCCAGCACTCTGACTAGACACACTGGCGATACGCAGTATTTT
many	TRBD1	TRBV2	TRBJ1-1	CASTLGQAGGTEAFF	TGTGCCAGCACTTTAGGACAGGCGGGTGGCACTGAAGCTTTCTTT
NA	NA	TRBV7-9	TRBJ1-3	CASSLGLGGSTSGNTIYF	TGTGCCAGCAGCTTAGGGCTGGGGGGCTCTACTTCTGGAAACACCATATATTTT
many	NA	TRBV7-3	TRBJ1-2	CASTNGYTF	TGTGCCAGCACCAATGGCTACACCTTC
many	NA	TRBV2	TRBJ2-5	CASSEDTEETQYF	TGTGCCAGCAGTGAAGATACAGAAGAGACCCAGTACTTC
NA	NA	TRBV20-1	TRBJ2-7	CSARDRLPYEQYF	TGCAGTGCTAGAGATCGTCTTCCCTACGAGCAGTACTTC